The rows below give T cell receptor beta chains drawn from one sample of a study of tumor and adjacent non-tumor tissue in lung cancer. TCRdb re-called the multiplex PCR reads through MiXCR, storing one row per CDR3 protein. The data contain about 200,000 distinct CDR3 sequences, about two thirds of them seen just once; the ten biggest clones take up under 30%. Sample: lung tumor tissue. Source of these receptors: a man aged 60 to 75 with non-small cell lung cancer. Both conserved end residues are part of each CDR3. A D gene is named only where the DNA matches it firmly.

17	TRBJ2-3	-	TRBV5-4	CASSKDITRTSTDTRYF
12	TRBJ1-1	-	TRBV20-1	CSVLTDGWEAFF
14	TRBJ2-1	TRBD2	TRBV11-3	CASSLAGPGNEQFF
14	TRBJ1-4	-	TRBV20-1	CSASMTAGGEKLFF
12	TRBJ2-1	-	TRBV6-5	CATKTPENEQFF
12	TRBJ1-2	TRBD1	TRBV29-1	CSVTGGAYGYTF
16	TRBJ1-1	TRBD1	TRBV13	CAISFGTGIRGTEAFF
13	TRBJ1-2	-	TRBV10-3	CAISNEGAYGYTF
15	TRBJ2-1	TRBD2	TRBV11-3	CASSPRGLVLDEQFF
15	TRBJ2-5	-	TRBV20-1	CCAQSSRGSWETQYF
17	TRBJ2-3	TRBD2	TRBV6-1	CASRSGLAGGGTDTQYF
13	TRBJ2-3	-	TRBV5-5	CATSAPSPDTQYF
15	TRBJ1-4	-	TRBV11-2	CASSLAQQGNERLFF
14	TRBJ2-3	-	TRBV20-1	CSAPPSGSTDTRYF
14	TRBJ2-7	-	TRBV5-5	CASSSYDSAYEQYF
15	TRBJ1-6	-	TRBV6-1	CASTYKGDRNSLLHF
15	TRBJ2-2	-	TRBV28	CASSLRGSYTGELFF
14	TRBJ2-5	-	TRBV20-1	CSAIRQGIRETQYF
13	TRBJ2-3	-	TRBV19	CASSDSGSDTQYF
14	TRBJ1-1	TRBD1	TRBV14	CASSQVTGVAEAFF
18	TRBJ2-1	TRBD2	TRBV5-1	CASSSPPGLAGRYNEQFF
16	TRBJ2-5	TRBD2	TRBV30	CAWSVRLAGGKETQYF
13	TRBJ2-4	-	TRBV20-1	CIAPDSAKNIQYF
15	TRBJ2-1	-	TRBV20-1	CSVSTRIPGGDEQFF
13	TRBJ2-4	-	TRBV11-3	CAGRVAGTNIQYF
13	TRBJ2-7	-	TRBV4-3	CTSSPAGLGEQYF
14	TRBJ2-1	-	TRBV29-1	CSVARDASYNDQFF
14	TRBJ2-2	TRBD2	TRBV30	CAWNNGGGTAEPFF
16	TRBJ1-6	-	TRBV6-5	CASSYSTSPAGSPLHF
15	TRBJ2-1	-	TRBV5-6	CAGNSDISSYNEQFF
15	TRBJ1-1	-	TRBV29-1	CSARQGMMVNTEAFF
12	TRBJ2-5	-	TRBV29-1	CSVEGDLETQYF
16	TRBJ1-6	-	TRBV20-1	CSARSPEQTEDSPLHF
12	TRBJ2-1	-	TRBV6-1	CASSEFHNEQFF
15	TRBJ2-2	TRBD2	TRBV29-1	CSAKASGGNTGELLF
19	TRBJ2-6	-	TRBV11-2	CASSLVPNDRPSGANVLTF
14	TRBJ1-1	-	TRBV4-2	CASSQDIDGRRAFF
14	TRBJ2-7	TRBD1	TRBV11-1	CASSTWTGSYGQYF
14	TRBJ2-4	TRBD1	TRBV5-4	CASSYRQGPNIQYF
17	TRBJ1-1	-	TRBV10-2	CASSESHRRKENIEASF
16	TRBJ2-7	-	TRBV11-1	CASSLANRDNSYEQYF
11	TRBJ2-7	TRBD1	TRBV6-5	CASRRQGEQYF
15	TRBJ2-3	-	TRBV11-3	CASSLSGGSTDTQNF
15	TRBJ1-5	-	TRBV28	CASSYPTEGYQPQHF
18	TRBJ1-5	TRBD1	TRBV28	CASRIRDRGLLSNQPQHF
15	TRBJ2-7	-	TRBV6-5	CASGDGGVIRYEQYF
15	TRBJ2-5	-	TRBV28	CASSFVRVGFGTQYF
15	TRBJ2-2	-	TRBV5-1	CASSQMDKNTGELFF
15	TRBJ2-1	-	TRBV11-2	CASSTTVGVTNEQFF
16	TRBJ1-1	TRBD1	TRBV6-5	CASSRPKGQGPTEAFF
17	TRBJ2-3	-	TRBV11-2	CASSREGRGSCTDTQYF
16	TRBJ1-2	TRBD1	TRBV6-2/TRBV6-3	CASSYRRTGGGYGYTF